This T cell receptor beta chain was captured in a study of post-analysis software for immune sequencing data. Study findings and constraints: About five TRBV segments were more frequent in patients than controls; TRBV5-6, TRBV5-1 and TRBV20-1 belonged to this group. Multiple sclerosis was associated with a significant reduction in normalized Chao1 diversity relative to controls. Same-batch samples co-clustered strongly by F measure.

Remarks on this clonotype: Antigen specificity is unknown.

The CDR3 has 16 residues. Built from TCR beta cDNA, the libraries had unique molecular identifiers in them. Using its own MiXCR run on the PCR reads, TCRdb lists one record per CDR3 protein. The repertoire includes 500,000 to 600,000 distinct CDR3 sequences, roughly 46% of them detected once, and about 1.8% sits in the top ten. The rearrangement joins TRBV21-1 to TRBJ2-1; the table's TRBD2 call for D was not verified on the DNA. TRBV21-1 is shown as a pseudogene. The sequence was obtained from a girl aged 10-17 years with multiple sclerosis. Sequenced material: blood. This chain's CDR3 is CASSVRLDSQYNEQFF. The CDR3 region has the DNA TGTGCCAGCAGCGTCCGACTAGATTCGCAATACAATGAGCAGTTCTTC.